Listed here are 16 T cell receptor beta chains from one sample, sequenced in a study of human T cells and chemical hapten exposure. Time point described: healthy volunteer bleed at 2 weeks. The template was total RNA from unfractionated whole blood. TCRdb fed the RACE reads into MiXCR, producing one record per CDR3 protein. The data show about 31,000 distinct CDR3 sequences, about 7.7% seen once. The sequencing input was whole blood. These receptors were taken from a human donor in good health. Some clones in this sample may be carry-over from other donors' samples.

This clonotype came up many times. The DNA for the CDR3 is TGCGCCAGCCCATCATCCAGGGTCGGCGGCAATCAGCCCCAGCATTTT. Translation gives CASPSSRVGGNQPQHF. V is TRBV5-1 and J is TRBJ1-5; D perhaps matches TRBD1 (5 bases). This CDR3 has 16 amino acids. The germline gives CDR1 SGHRS, CDR2 YFSETQ. Trimming left V 7 bases short and J 2 bases short, with 19 bases between.

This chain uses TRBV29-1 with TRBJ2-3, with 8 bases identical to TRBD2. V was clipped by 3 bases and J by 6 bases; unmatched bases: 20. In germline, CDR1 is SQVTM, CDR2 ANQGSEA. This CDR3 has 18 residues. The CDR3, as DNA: TGCAGCGTTGAGCGATTGAGGGGAAGCGGGGCGGGGGGCGATACGCAGTATTTT. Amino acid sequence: CSVERLRGSGAGGDTQYF.

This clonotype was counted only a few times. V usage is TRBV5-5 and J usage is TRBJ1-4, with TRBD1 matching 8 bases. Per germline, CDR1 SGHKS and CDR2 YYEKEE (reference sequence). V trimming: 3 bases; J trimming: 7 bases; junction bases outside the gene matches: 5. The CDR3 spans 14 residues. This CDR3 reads CASSWTGRGEKLFF. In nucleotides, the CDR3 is TGTGCCAGCAGCTGGACAGGGAGGGGTGAAAAACTGTTTTTT.

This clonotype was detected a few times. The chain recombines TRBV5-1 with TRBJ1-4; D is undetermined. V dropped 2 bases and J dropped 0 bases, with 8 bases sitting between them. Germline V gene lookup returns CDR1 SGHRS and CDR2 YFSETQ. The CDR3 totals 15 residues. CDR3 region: CASSFAAATNEKLFF. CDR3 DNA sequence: TGCGCCAGCAGCTTCGCAGCCGCAACTAATGAAAAACTGTTTTTT.

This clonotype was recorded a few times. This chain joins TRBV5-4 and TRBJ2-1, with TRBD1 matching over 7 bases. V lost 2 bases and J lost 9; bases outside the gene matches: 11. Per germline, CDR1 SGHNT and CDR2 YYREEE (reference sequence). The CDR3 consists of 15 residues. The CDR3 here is CASSFESGGEGEQFF. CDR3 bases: TGTGCCAGCAGCTTCGAATCAGGGGGAGAGGGTGAGCAGTTCTTC.

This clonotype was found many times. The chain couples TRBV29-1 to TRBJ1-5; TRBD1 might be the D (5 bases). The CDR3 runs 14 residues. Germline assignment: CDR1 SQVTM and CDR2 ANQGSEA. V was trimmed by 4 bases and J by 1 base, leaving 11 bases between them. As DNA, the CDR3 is TGCAGCGTTGCGGAAGGGGTGAGCAATCAGCCCCAGCATTTT. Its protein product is CSVAEGVSNQPQHF. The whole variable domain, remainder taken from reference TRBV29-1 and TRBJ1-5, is SAVISQKPSRDICQRGTSLTIQCQVDSQVTMMFWYRQQPGQSLTLIATANQGSEATYESGFVIDKFPISRPNLTFSTLTVSNMSPEDSSIYLCSVAEGVSNQPQHFGDGTRLSIL.

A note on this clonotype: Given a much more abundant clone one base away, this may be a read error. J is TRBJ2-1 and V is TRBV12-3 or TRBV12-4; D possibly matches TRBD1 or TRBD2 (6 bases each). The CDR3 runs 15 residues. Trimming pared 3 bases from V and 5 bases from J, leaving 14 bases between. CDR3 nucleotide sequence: TGTGCCAGCAGTTTGACGGGGGCCGATGACAATGAGCAGTTCTTC. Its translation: CASSLTGADDNEQFF.

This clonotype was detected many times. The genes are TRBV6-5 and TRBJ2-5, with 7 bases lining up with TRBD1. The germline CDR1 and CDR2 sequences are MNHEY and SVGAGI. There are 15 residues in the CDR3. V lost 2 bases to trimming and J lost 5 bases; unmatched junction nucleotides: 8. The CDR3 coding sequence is TGTGCCAGCAGTTACGGGGTAGGGGGCGCGGAGACCCAGTACTTC. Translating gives CASSYGVGGAETQYF.

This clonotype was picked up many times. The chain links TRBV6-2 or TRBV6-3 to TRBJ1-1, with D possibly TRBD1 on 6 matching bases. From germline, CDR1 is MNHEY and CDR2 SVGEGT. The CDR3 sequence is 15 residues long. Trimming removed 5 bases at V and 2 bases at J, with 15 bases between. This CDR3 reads CASSHHRASNTEAFF. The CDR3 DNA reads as TGTGCCAGCAGTCACCACAGGGCTAGTAACACTGAAGCTTTCTTT.

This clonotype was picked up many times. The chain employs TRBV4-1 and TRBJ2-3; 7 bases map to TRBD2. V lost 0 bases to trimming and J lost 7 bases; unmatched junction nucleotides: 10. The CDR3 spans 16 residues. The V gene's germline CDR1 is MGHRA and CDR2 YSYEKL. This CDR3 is CASSQDWGRAANTQYF. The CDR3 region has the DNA TGCGCCAGCAGCCAAGATTGGGGGAGGGCCGCGAATACGCAGTATTTT.

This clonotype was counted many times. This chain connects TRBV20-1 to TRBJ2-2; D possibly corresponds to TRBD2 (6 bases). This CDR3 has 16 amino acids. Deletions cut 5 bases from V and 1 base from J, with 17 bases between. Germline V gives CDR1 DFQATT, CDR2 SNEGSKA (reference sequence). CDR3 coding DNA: TGCAGTGCTCAGAGAGGCGGGGAGAGGAACACCGGGGAGCTGTTTTTT. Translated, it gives CSAQRGGERNTGELFF.

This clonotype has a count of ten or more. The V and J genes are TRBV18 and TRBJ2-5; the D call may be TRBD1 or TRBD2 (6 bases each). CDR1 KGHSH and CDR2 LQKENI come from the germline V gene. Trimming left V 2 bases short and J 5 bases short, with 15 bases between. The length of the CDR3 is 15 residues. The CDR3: CASSPKGGLLETQYF. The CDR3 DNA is TGTGCCAGCTCACCAAAAGGGGGGCTTCTGGAGACCCAGTACTTC. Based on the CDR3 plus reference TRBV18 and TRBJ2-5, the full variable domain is NAGVMQNPRHLVRRRGQEARLRCSPMKGHSHVYWYRQLPEEGLKFMVYLQKENIIDESGMPKERFSAEFPKEGPSILRIQQVVRGDSAAYFCASSPKGGLLETQYFGPGTRLLVL.

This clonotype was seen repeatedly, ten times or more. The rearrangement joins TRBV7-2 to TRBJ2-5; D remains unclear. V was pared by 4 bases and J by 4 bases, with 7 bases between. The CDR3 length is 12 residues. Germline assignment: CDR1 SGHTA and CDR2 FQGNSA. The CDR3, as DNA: TGTGCCAGCAGCTGGGCGGTAGAGACCCAGTACTTC. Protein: CASSWAVETQYF.

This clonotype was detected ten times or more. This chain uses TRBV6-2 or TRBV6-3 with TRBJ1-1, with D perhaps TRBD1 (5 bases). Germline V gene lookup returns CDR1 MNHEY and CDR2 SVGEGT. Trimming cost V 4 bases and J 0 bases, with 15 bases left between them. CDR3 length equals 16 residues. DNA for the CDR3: TGTGCCAGCAGTTCCCGGGACTACCTGATGAACACTGAAGCTTTCTTT. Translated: CASSSRDYLMNTEAFF.

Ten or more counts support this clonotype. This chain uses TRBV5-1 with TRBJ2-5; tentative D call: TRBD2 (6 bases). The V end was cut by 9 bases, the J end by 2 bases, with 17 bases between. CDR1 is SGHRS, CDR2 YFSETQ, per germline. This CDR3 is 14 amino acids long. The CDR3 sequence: CATKGLPVQETQYF. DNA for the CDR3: TGCGCCACCAAGGGACTTCCCGTTCAAGAGACCCAGTACTTC.

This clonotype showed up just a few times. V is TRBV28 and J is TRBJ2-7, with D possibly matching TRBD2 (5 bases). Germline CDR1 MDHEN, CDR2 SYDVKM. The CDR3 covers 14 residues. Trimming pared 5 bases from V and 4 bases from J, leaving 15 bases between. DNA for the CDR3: TGTGCCAGCAGTCTCTACGTCAGGACTTACGAGCAGTACTTC. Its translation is CASSLYVRTYEQYF.